The rows below give T cell receptor beta chains drawn from one sample of a study of Ad26.COV2.S vaccination and SARS-CoV-2 variants. Sequencing used immunoSEQ multiplex PCR; TCRdb keeps in-frame clones, though not all of them. The sample records more than 400,000 clones, 90% being singletons. The specimen was peripheral blood, collected in a trial of Ad26.COV2.S vaccine versus placebo. These receptor sequences come from a person between 18 and 65 years old who received the Ad26.COV2.S COVID-19 vaccine or a placebo. CDR3s include the opening cysteine and the closing phenylalanine or tryptophan. D genes are given only for firm matches. Size is stated for part of the rows, as once, few or many counts, or as a class when the clone is expanded.

d_call | j_call | v_call | clone_size | cdr3_aa | cdr3_nt
- | TRBJ2-7 | TRBV5-6 | once | CASSLTGRSSYEQYF | TGTGCCAGCAGCTTGACGGGTCGGAGCTCCTACGAGCAGTACTTC
- | TRBJ2-4 | TRBV5-1 | - | CASSLEVRAAKNIQYF | TGCGCCAGCAGCTTGGAGGTCAGGGCAGCCAAAAACATTCAGTACTTC
- | TRBJ1-3 | TRBV19 | - | CASSPERDSGNTIYF | TGTGCCAGTAGTCCAGAGCGGGACTCCGGAAACACCATATATTTT
TRBD1 | TRBJ1-4 | TRBV11-3 | - | CASSSGTGRLFEKLFF | TGTGCCAGCAGCTCAGGGACAGGCCGACTGTTTGAAAAACTGTTTTTT
- | TRBJ2-1 | TRBV7-3 | - | CASSLFGGSYNEQFF | TGTGCCAGCAGCTTATTCGGCGGATCCTACAATGAGCAGTTCTTC
- | TRBJ2-5 | TRBV4-1 | - | CASSQERVKETQYF | TGCGCCAGCAGCCAAGAACGAGTAAAAGAGACCCAGTACTTC
- | TRBJ1-1 | TRBV21-1 | - | CASSDNGNTEAFF | TGTGCCAGCAGCGATAACGGAAACACTGAAGCTTTCTTT
TRBD2 | TRBJ2-3 | TRBV3-1/TRBV3-2 | - | CASSSSSGGTDTQYF | TGTGCCAGCAGCTCTTCTAGCGGGGGCACAGATACGCAGTATTTT
- | TRBJ2-5 | TRBV15 | - | CATSKGGAGGETQYF | TGTGCCACCAGCAAAGGGGGGGCAGGGGGAGAGACCCAGTACTTC
- | TRBJ1-5 | TRBV15 | - | CATSRGRADYSNQPQHF | TGTGCCACCAGCAGAGGCAGGGCGGATTATAGCAATCAGCCCCAGCATTTT
TRBD2 | TRBJ2-7 | TRBV19 | - | CASSISQGGEQYF | TGTGCCAGTAGTATATCCCAGGGAGGGGAGCAGTACTTC
- | TRBJ2-7 | TRBV4-1 | - | CASSQGLGIGDPYEQYF | TGCGCCAGCAGCCAAGGTCTTGGAATCGGGGACCCCTACGAGCAGTACTTC
TRBD1 | TRBJ1-6 | TRBV5-1 | - | CASSPGQGNSPLHF | TGCGCCAGCAGCCCCGGACAGGGGAATTCACCCCTCCACTTT
TRBD1 | TRBJ2-7 | TRBV11-2 | - | CASSRTGGATYEQYF | TGTGCCAGCAGTCGGACAGGGGGCGCAACCTACGAGCAGTACTTC
TRBD2 | TRBJ2-7 | TRBV7-8 | - | CASSLIHGLDHSEYF | TGTGCCAGCAGCTTGATACACGGACTAGACCACTCGGAATACTTC
- | TRBJ2-1 | TRBV20-1 | - | CSAKHYNEQFF | TGCAGTGCTAAGCATTACAATGAGCAGTTCTTC
TRBD2 | TRBJ2-7 | TRBV9 | - | CASTPGGSGSYEQYF | TGTGCCAGCACCCCAGGGGGTAGCGGGAGCTACGAGCAGTACTTC
TRBD2 | TRBJ2-2 | TRBV6-1 | - | CASSEGYGTSYTGELFF | TGTGCCAGCAGTGAAGGGTATGGGACTAGCTACACCGGGGAGCTGTTTTTT
- | TRBJ2-5 | TRBV27 | - | CASTPDRYQETQYF | TGTGCCAGCACCCCCGACAGATACCAAGAGACCCAGTACTTC
TRBD1 | TRBJ2-3 | TRBV3-1/TRBV3-2 | - | CASSQYVWTGDLGHTDTQYF | TGTGCCAGCAGCCAATATGTCTGGACAGGGGATTTAGGCCACACAGATACGCAGTATTTT
TRBD2 | TRBJ2-3 | TRBV4-2 | - | CASSQTGLAGGGSTDTQYF | TGTGCCAGCAGCCAGACGGGACTAGCGGGAGGGGGAAGCACAGATACGCAGTATTTT
- | TRBJ2-3 | TRBV27 | - | CASSFGRGADTQYF | TGTGCCAGCAGTTTCGGTAGGGGCGCAGATACGCAGTATTTT
- | TRBJ1-4 | TRBV7-9 | - | CASSSGSNEKLFF | TGTGCCAGCAGCTCAGGGTCCAACGAAAAACTGTTTTTT
- | TRBJ2-7 | TRBV3-1/TRBV3-2 | - | CASSQGFYEQYF | TGTGCCAGCAGCCAAGGCTTCTACGAGCAGTACTTC
- | TRBJ2-7 | TRBV5-1 | - | CASSLAGPLASREQYF | TGCGCCAGCAGCTTGGCGGGCCCTCTAGCGTCCCGCGAGCAGTACTTC
- | TRBJ2-7 | TRBV19 | - | CASSAGASYEQYF | TGTGCCAGTAGTGCCGGGGCTTCCTACGAGCAGTACTTC
TRBD1 | TRBJ2-5 | TRBV6-5 | - | CASSYSQTGVFETQYF | TGTGCCAGCAGTTACTCCCAGACAGGGGTTTTCGAGACCCAGTACTTC
- | TRBJ2-7 | TRBV10-3 | - | CAISRDLTYEQYF | TGTGCCATCAGTCGGGACCTGACCTACGAGCAGTACTTC
TRBD2 | TRBJ2-5 | TRBV19 | - | CASSIGTSGSWETQYF | TGTGCCAGTAGTATCGGGACTAGCGGGAGCTGGGAGACCCAGTACTTC
- | TRBJ2-3 | TRBV10-3 | - | CAIRDGTSTDTQYF | TGTGCCATCAGGGACGGTACTAGCACAGATACGCAGTATTTT
- | TRBJ1-4 | TRBV7-9 | - | CASRTGLATNEKLFF | TGTGCCAGCAGAACAGGGTTAGCAACTAATGAAAAACTGTTTTTT
- | TRBJ2-3 | TRBV7-2 | - | CASSLAPGADTQYF | TGTGCCAGCAGCTTAGCGCCGGGCGCAGATACGCAGTATTTT
TRBD1 | TRBJ1-1 | TRBV4-1 | once | CASSQADRERTEAFF | TGCGCCAGCAGCCAAGCGGACAGGGAAAGGACTGAAGCTTTCTTT
- | TRBJ2-2 | TRBV27 | once | CASSFTGEDTGELFF | TGTGCCAGCAGTTTCACAGGGGAGGACACCGGGGAGCTGTTTTTT
- | TRBJ1-2 | TRBV21-1 | - | CASSKHRTTGYGYTF | TGTGCCAGCAGCAAACACCGCACAACAGGGTACGGCTACACCTTC
- | TRBJ2-3 | TRBV28 | - | CASSLYGGTDTQYF | TGTGCCAGCAGTCTTTACGGGGGCACAGATACGCAGTATTTT
- | TRBJ2-7 | TRBV7-9 | - | CASTRNKGGPYEQYF | TGTGCCAGCACTCGAAACAAAGGGGGGCCTTACGAGCAGTACTTC
TRBD2 | TRBJ2-7 | TRBV7-2 | - | CASSLNLAGGPPSHSEQYF | TGTGCCAGCAGCTTGAACCTAGCGGGAGGACCCCCATCTCATTCCGAGCAGTACTTC
TRBD2 | TRBJ2-1 | TRBV7-3 | - | CASSLDPGGEQFF | TGTGCCAGCAGCTTGGACCCGGGGGGTGAGCAGTTCTTC
- | TRBJ1-1 | TRBV7-2 | - | CASSLSLELWTGGTEAFF | TGTGCCAGCAGCTTAAGTTTGGAGTTGTGGACCGGGGGCACTGAAGCTTTCTTT
- | TRBJ1-5 | TRBV27 | - | CASSFQGWDQPQHF | TGTGCCAGCAGTTTTCAGGGTTGGGATCAGCCCCAGCATTTT
TRBD1 | TRBJ2-7 | TRBV6-5 | few | CASRTGGSREQYF | TGTGCCAGCAGGACAGGGGGCTCTCGGGAGCAGTACTTC
- | TRBJ2-2 | TRBV15 | - | CATSREKLPTGELFF | TGTGCCACCAGCAGAGAAAAACTCCCCACCGGGGAGCTGTTTTTT
- | TRBJ2-6 | TRBV7-3 | - | CASSFSGANVLTF | TGTGCCAGCAGCTTCTCTGGGGCCAACGTCCTGACTTTC
- | TRBJ2-1 | TRBV28 | - | CASSRGTLLQYEQFF | TGTGCCAGCAGCCGCGGGACCCTCTTGCAGTATGAGCAGTTCTTC
TRBD1 | TRBJ2-7 | TRBV7-2 | - | CASSWGTGTIEQYF | TGTGCCAGCAGCTGGGGGACAGGGACGATTGAGCAGTACTTC
TRBD2 | TRBJ2-3 | TRBV6-4 | once | CASSDRGGPKYF | TGTGCCAGCAGTGACCGGGGAGGGCCAAAGTATTTT
- | TRBJ2-7 | TRBV2 | - | CASREQYQAYEQYF | TGTGCCAGCAGGGAACAATACCAGGCCTACGAGCAGTACTTC
- | TRBJ2-5 | TRBV12-3/TRBV12-4 | - | CASSRTEQETQYF | TGTGCCAGCAGCCGGACAGAACAAGAGACCCAGTACTTC
TRBD2 | TRBJ2-1 | TRBV28 | - | CASSPRTSGRTAGEQFF | TGTGCCAGCAGCCCAAGGACTAGCGGGAGAACGGCGGGTGAGCAGTTCTTC
- | TRBJ2-1 | TRBV7-3 | - | CASSYGVLGEQFF | TGTGCCAGCAGCTATGGGGTTCTCGGTGAGCAGTTCTTC
- | TRBJ2-1 | TRBV7-2 | - | CASSLLRGPYNEQFF | TGTGCCAGCAGCTTACTGCGGGGTCCTTACAATGAGCAGTTCTTC
TRBD1 | TRBJ2-1 | TRBV19 | - | CASSKADRVAQYEQFF | TGTGCCAGTAGTAAGGCAGACAGGGTCGCTCAATATGAGCAGTTCTTC
TRBD2 | TRBJ2-1 | TRBV7-9 | - | CASSLAGEGNEQFF | TGTGCCAGCAGCTTAGCGGGGGAGGGCAATGAGCAGTTCTTC
- | TRBJ1-1 | TRBV3-1/TRBV3-2 | - | CASSQNGGNTEAFF | TGTGCCAGCAGCCAAAATGGGGGGAACACTGAAGCTTTCTTT
TRBD2 | TRBJ2-1 | TRBV5-6 | - | CASSLRTSGRATYNEQFF | TGTGCCAGCAGCTTGCGGACTAGCGGGAGGGCCACCTACAATGAGCAGTTCTTC
TRBD2 | TRBJ2-1 | TRBV7-8 | - | CASSLKSGRGNEQFF | TGTGCCAGCAGCTTAAAATCCGGGAGGGGTAATGAGCAGTTCTTC
- | TRBJ2-3 | TRBV4-2 | - | CASSQVPKRSSTDTQYF | TGTGCCAGCAGCCAAGTTCCTAAGCGGTCTAGCACAGATACGCAGTATTTT